This T cell receptor beta chain was recorded in a study of esophageal squamous cell carcinoma under preoperative chemotherapy. Across the study: Both tumor-infiltrating lymphocytes and peripheral blood T cells were profiled.

This clonotype occurred a few times. What it recognizes is unknown. Germline V gene sequence: CDR1 MNHNS, CDR2 SASEGT. The CDR3 loop spans 18 amino acids. TCRdb recomputed calls from the PCR reads with MiXCR, one row per CDR3 protein. The sample shows roughly 9,600 distinct CDR3 sequences, approximately 50% of them seen only once. Time point indicated: after preoperative PTX-NDP chemotherapy. Regarding the study as a whole: After chemotherapy, TCR diversity rose significantly in peripheral T cells but not in tumor-infiltrating lymphocytes.

The chain carries TRBV6-1 and TRBJ2-1, with D perhaps being TRBD1 or TRBD2 (5 bases each). The J call may be wrong; the DNA end is better matched by TRBJ2-7. This receptor was identified in a human donor with esophageal squamous cell carcinoma. The donor label of this sample is uncertain. Sampling was conducted from a patient given preoperative chemotherapy. This chain's CDR3 is CASSKGRWSEMGNYEQYF. The CDR3 region has the DNA TGTGCCAGCAGCAAGGGACGGTGGTCAGAAATGGGAAACTACGAGCAGTACTTC.